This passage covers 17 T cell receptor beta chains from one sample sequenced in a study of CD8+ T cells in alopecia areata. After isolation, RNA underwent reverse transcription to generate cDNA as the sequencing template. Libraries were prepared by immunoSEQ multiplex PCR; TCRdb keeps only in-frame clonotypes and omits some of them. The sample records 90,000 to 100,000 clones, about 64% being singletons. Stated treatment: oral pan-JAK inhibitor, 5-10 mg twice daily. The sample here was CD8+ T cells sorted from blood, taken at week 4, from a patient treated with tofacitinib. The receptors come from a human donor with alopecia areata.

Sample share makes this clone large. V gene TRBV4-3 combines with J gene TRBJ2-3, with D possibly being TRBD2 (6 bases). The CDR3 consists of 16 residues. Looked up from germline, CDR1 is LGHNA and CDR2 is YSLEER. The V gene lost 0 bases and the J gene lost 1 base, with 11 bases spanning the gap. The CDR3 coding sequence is TGCGCCAGCAGCCAAGATCTCCAGCGGGGCACAGATACGCAGTATTTT. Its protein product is CASSQDLQRGTDTQYF.

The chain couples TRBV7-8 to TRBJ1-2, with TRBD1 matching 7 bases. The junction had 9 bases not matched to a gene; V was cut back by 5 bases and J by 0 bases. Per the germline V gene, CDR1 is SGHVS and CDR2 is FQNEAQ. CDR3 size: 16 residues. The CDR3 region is CASSAGTAPANYGYTF. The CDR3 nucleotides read TGTGCCAGCAGCGCCGGGACAGCGCCAGCTAACTATGGCTACACCTTC. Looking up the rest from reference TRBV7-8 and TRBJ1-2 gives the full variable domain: GAGVSQSPRYKVAKRGQDVALRCDPISGHVSLFWYQQALGQGPEFLTYFQNEAQLDKSGLPSDRFFAERPEGSVSTLKIQRTQQEDSAVYLCASSAGTAPANYGYTFGSGTRLTVV.

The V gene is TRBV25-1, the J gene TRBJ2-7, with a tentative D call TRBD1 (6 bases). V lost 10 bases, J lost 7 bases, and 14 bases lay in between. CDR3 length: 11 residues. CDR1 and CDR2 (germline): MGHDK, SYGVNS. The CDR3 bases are TGTGCCATCGAAACAGGGCGTGAGCAGTACTTC. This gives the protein CAIETGREQYF.

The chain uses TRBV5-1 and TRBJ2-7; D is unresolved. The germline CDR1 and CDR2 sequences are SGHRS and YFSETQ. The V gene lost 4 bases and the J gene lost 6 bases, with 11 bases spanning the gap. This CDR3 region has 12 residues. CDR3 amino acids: CASSPSSFEQYF. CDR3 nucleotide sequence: TGCGCCAGCAGCCCCTCCTCGTTCGAGCAGTACTTC.

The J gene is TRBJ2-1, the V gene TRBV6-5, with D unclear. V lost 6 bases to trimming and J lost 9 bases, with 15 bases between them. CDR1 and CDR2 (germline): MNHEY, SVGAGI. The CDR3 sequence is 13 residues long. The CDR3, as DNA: TGTGCCAGCAGCCCGTATGCCCTATCTGAGCAGTTCTTC. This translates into CASSPYALSEQFF.

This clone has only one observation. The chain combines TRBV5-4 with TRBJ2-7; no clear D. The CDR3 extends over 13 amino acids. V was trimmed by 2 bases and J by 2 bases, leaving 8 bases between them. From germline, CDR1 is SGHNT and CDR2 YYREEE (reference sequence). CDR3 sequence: CASSFDTAYEQYF. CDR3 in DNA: TGTGCCAGCAGCTTTGACACGGCCTACGAGCAGTACTTC.

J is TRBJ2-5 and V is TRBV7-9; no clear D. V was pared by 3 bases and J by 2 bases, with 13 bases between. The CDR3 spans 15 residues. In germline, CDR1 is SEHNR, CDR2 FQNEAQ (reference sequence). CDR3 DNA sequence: TGTGCCAGCAGCTTGGGTATAGGCACACAAGAGACCCAGTACTTC. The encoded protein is CASSLGIGTQETQYF. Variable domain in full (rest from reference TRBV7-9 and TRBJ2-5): DTGVSQNPRHKITKRGQNVTFRCDPISEHNRLYWYRQTLGQGPEFLTYFQNEAQLEKSRLLSDRFSAERPKGSFSTLEIQRTEQGDSAMYLCASSLGIGTQETQYFGPGTRLLVL.

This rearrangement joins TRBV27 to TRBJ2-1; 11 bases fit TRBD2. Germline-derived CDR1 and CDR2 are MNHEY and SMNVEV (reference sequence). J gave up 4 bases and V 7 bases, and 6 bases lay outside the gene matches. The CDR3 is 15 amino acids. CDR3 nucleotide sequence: TGTGCCAGCACCCGCGGGACTAGCGGATACAATGAGCAGTTCTTC. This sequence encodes CASTRGTSGYNEQFF.

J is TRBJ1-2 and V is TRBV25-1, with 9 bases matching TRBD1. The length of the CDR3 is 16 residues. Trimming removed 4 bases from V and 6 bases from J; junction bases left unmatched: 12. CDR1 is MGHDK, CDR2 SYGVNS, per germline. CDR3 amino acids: CASSGRPGQGVDGYTF. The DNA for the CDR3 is TGTGCCAGCAGTGGCCGGCCGGGACAGGGAGTAGATGGCTACACCTTC.

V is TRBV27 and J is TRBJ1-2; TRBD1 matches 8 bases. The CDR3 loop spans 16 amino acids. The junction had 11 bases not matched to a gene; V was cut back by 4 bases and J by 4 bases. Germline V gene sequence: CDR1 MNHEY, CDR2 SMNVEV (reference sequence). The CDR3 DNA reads TGTGCCAGCAGTTCCGGACCGACAGGGGCGGGCTATGGCTACACCTTC. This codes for CASSSGPTGAGYGYTF.

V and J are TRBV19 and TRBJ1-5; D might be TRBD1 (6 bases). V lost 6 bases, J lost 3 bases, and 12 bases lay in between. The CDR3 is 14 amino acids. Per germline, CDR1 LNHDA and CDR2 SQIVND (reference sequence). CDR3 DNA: TGTGCCAGTAGAGGGGGTCCCGTCAATCAGCCCCAGCATTTT. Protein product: CASRGGPVNQPQHF.

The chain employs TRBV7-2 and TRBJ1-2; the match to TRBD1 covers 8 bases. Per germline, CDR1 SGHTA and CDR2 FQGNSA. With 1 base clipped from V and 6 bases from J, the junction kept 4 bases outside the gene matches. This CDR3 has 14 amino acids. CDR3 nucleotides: TGTGCCAGCAGCTTAGAACAGGGGGTCAATGGCTACACCTTC. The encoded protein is CASSLEQGVNGYTF.

As DNA, the CDR3 is TGTGCCAGCAGCTTAGCCGAGTACTCCCCCTACGAGCAGTACTTC. Protein sequence: CASSLAEYSPYEQYF. This chain connects TRBV7-9 to TRBJ2-7, with D unresolved. The CDR3 loop spans 15 amino acids. The V gene lost 0 bases and the J gene lost 2 bases, with 11 bases spanning the gap. CDR1 and CDR2 (germline): SEHNR, FQNEAQ (reference sequence).

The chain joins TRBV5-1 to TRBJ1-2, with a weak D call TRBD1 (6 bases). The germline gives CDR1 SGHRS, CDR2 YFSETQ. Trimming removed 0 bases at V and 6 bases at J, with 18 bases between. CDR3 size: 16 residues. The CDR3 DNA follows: TGCGCCAGCAGCTTGGGGCAGGGGATCCAGGTGGATGGCTACACCTTC. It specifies CASSLGQGIQVDGYTF.

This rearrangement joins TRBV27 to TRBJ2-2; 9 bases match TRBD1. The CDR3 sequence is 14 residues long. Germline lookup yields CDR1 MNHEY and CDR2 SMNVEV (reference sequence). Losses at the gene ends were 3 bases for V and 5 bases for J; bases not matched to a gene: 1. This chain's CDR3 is CASSLDRGTGELFF. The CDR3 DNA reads TGTGCCAGCAGTTTGGACAGGGGAACCGGGGAGCTGTTTTTT.

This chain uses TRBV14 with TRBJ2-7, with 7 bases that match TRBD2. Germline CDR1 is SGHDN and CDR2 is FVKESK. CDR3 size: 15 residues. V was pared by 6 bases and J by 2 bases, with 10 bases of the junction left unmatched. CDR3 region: CASSPWEGLPYEQYF. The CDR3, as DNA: TGTGCCAGCAGTCCTTGGGAGGGCCTGCCCTACGAGCAGTACTTC.

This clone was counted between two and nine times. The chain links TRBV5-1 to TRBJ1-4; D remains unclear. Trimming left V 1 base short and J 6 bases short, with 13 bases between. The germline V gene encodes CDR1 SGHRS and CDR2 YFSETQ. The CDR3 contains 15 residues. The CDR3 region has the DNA TGCGCCAGCAGCTTGACCGATAGACGAGATGAAAAACTGTTTTTT. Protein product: CASSLTDRRDEKLFF.